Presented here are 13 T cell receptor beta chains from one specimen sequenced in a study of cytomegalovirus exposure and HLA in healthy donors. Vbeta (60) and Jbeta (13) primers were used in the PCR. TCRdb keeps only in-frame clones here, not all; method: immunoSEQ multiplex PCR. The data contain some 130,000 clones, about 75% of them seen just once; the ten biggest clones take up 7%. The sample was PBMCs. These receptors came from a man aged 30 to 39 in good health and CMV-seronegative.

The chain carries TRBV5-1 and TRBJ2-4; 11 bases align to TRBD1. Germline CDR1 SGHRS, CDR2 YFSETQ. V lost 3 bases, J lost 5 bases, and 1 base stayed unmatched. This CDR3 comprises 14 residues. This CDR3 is CASSWTGGENIQYF. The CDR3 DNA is TGCGCCAGCAGCTGGACAGGGGGCGAAAACATTCAGTACTTC.

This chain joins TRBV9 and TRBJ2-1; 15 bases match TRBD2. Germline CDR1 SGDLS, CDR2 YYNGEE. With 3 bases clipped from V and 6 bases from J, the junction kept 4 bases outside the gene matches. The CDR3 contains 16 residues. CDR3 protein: CASSAMGLAGGNEQFF. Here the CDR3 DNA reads TGTGCCAGCAGCGCCATGGGACTAGCGGGAGGCAATGAGCAGTTCTTC.

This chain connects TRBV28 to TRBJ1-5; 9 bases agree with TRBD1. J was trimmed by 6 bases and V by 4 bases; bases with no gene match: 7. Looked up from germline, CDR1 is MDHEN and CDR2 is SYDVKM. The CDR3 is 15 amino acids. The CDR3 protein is CASSSPGQGGQPQHF. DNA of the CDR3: TGTGCCAGCAGTTCTCCGGGACAGGGCGGTCAGCCCCAGCATTTT.

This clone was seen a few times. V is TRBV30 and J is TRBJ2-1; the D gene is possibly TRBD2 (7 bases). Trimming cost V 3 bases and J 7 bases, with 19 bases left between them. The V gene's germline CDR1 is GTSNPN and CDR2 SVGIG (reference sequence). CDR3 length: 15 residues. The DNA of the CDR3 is TGTGCCTGGAGGGGGGGGCTTCGAACGAAAAATGAGCAGTTCTTC. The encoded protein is CAWRGGLRTKNEQFF.

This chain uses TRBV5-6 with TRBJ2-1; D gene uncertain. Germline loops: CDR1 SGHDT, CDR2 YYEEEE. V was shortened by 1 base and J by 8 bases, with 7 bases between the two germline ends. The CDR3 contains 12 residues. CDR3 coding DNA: TGTGCCAGCAGCTTGACCAGGCATGAGCAGTTCTTC. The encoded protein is CASSLTRHEQFF.

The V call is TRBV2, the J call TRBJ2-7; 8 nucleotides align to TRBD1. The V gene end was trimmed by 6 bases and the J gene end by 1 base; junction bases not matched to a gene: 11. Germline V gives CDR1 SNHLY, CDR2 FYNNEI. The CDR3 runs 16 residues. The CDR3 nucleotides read TGTGCCAGCAGCCTTGACCGACAGGGGCATTCCTACGAGCAGTACTTC. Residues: CASSLDRQGHSYEQYF.

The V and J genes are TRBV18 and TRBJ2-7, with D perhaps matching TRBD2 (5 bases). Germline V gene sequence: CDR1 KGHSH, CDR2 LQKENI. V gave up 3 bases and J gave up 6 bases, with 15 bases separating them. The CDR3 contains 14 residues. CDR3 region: CASSPREHTGEQYF. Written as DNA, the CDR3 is TGTGCCAGCTCACCTAGGGAGCATACGGGCGAGCAGTACTTC. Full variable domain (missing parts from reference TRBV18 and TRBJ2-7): NAGVMQNPRHLVRRRGQEARLRCSPMKGHSHVYWYRQLPEEGLKFMVYLQKENIIDESGMPKERFSAEFPKEGPSILRIQQVVRGDSAAYFCASSPREHTGEQYFGPGTRLTVT.

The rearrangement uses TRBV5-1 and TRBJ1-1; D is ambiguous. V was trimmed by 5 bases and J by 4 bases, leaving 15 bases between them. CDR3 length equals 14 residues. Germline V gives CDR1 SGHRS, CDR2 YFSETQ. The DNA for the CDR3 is TGCGCCAGCAGAGTCCGGGATTATGGCACTGAAGCTTTCTTT. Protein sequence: CASRVRDYGTEAFF.

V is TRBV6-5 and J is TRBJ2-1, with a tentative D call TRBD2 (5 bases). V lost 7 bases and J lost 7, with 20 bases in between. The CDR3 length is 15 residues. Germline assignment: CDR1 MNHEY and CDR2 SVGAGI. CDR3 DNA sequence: TGTGCCAGCACCCCGAGGGCATCGGCTGGGAATGAGCAGTTCTTC. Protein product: CASTPRASAGNEQFF.

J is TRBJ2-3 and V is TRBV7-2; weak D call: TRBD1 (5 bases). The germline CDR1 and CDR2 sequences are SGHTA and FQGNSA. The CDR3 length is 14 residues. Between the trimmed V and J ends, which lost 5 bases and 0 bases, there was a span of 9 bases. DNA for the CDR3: TGTGCCAGCAGCCAGGGATTTAGCACAGATACGCAGTATTTT. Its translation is CASSQGFSTDTQYF.

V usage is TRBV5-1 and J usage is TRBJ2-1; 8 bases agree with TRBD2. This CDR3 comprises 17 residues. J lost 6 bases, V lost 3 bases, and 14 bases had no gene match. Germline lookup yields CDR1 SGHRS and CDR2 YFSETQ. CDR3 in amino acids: CASSSTLAGTQFNEQFF. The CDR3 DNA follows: TGCGCCAGCAGCTCAACCTTAGCGGGAACCCAATTCAATGAGCAGTTCTTC.

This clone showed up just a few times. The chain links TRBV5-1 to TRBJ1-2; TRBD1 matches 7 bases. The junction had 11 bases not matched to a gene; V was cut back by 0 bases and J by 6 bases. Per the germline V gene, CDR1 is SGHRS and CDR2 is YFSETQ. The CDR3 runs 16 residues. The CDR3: CASSLGFLGTENGYTF. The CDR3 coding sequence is TGCGCCAGCAGCTTGGGATTTCTGGGGACAGAGAATGGCTACACCTTC.

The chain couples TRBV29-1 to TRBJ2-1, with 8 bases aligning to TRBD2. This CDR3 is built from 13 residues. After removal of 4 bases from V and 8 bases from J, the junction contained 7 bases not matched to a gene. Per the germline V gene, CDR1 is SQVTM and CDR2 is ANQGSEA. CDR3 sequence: CSVGSGGRHEQFF. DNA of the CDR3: TGCAGCGTTGGGAGCGGGGGCCGCCATGAGCAGTTCTTC.